This T cell receptor beta chain is from a study of T cell clonotyping in hematopoietic cell transplantation. Study-level results: Few recipient clonotypes overlapped donors; over 95% were de novo at given depth.

In the case of this clone: Its antigen remains unknown.

The assay was immunoSEQ multiplex PCR, and TCRdb's table has in-frame clones only and misses some. In the table there are roughly 5,000 clones, approximately 70% of which are singletons. Recipient blood drawn about 28 days pretransplant and days 30, 100, 180 after. V was pared by 1 base and J by 4 bases, with 17 bases between. Germline CDR1 reads SGHRS; CDR2 reads YFSETQ. The CDR3 is 16 residues long. The sample in question was PBMCs, obtained 180 days after allogeneic stem cell transplant. This clonotype was sampled from a male patient aged 50 to 60 who had an allogeneic stem cell transplant from an unrelated donor, so the T cells may come from the graft donor. Some clones in this sample may be carry-over from other donors' samples. This sequence joins TRBV5-1 and TRBJ1-2, with TRBD1 as a possible D gene (5 bases). CDR3 region: CASSLWADAGSYGYTF. In DNA, the CDR3 is TGCGCCAGCAGCTTGTGGGCCGATGCAGGGAGCTATGGCTACACCTTC.